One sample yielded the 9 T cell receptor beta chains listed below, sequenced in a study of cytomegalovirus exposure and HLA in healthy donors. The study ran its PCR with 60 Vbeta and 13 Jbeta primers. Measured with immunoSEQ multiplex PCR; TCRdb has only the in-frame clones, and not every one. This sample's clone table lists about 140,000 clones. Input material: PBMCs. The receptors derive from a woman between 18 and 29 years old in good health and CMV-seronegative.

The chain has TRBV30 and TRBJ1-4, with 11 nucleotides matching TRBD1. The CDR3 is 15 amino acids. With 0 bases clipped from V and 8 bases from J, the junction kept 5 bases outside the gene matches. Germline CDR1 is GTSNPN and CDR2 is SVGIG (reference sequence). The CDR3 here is CAWSVGTGGGEKLFF. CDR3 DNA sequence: TGTGCCTGGAGTGTCGGGACAGGGGGTGGGGAAAAACTGTTTTTT.

CDR3 nucleotide sequence: TGCGCCAGCAGCCAAGTCTTGACGGGAGATAGAGAGCAGTACTTC. Protein: CASSQVLTGDREQYF. The J gene is TRBJ2-7, the V gene TRBV4-1; D perhaps matches TRBD2 (6 bases). The CDR3 has 15 residues. Germline CDR1 and CDR2: MGHRA and YSYEKL. Deletions cut 1 base from V and 7 bases from J, with 17 bases between.

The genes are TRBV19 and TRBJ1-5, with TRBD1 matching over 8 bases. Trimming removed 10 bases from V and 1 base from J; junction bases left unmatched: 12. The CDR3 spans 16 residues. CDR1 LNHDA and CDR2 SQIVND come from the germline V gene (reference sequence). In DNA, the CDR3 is TGTGCCACTCTTGAACAAGGACAGGGCAGCAATCAGCCCCAGCATTTT. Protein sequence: CATLEQGQGSNQPQHF.

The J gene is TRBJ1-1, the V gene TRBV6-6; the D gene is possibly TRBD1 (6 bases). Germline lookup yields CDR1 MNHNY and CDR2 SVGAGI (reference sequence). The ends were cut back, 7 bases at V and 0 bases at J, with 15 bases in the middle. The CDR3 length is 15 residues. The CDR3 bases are TGTGCCAGCACCGGGACATCCTCCATGAACACTGAAGCTTTCTTT. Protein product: CASTGTSSMNTEAFF.

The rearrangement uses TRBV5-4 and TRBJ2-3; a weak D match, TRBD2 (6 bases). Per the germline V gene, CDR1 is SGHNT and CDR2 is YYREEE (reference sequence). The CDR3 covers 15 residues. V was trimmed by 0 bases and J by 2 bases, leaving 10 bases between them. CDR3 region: CASSLEQRATDTQYF. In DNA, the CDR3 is TGTGCCAGCAGCTTGGAACAGCGGGCCACAGATACGCAGTATTTT.

CDR3 protein: CALKQGGPTEAFF. CDR3 sequence (DNA): TGTGCCTTGAAACAGGGGGGTCCCACTGAAGCTTTCTTT. The chain couples TRBV30 to TRBJ1-1; TRBD1 agrees at 8 bases. CDR1 is GTSNPN and CDR2 is SVGIG in the germline V gene (reference sequence). The CDR3 loop spans 13 amino acids. V shed 7 bases, J shed 4 bases, and the junction held 8 bases outside the gene matches.

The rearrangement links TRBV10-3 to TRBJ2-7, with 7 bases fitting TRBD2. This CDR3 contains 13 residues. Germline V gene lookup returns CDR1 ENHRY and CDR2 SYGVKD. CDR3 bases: TGTGCGTGCCATGGACTAGACCCCCGGGAGCAGTACTTC. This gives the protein CACHGLDPREQYF.

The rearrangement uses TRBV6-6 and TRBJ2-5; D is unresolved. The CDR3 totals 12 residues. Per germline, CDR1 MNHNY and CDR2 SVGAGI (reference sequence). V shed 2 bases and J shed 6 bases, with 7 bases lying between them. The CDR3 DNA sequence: TGTGCCAGCAGTTACCGAGGAAAGACCCAGTACTTC. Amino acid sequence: CASSYRGKTQYF.

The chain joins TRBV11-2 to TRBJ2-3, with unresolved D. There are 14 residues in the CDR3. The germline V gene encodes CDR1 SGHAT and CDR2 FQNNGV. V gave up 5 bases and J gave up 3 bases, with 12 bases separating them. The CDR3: CASSASLGTDTQYF. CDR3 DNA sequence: TGTGCCAGCAGCGCCTCGCTAGGAACAGATACGCAGTATTTT.